This T cell receptor (beta chain) was recovered during a study of blood T cell repertoires in COVID-19. About the study: The United States, Italy and Spain supplied acute and convalescent COVID-19 samples.

Germline V gene lookup returns CDR1 SGHRS and CDR2 YFSETQ. Trimming at V came to 0 bases and at J to 12 bases, leaving 8 bases not matched to a gene. The CDR3 has 15 amino acids. TCRdb keeps only in-frame clones here, not all; method: immunoSEQ multiplex PCR. The top ten hold more than 9% of the sample, which has over 90,000 clones, around four fifths seen once. The chain combines TRBV5-1 with TRBJ2-1; 11 nucleotides align to TRBD2. The material sequenced was peripheral blood. The clonotype comes from a man aged 35-49 years with active or convalescent COVID-19. The CDR3 nucleotides are TGCGCCAGCAGCTTGGAGGGTAGCGGGGGGGCCGCGCAGTTCTTC. Amino acid sequence: CASSLEGSGGAAQFF.